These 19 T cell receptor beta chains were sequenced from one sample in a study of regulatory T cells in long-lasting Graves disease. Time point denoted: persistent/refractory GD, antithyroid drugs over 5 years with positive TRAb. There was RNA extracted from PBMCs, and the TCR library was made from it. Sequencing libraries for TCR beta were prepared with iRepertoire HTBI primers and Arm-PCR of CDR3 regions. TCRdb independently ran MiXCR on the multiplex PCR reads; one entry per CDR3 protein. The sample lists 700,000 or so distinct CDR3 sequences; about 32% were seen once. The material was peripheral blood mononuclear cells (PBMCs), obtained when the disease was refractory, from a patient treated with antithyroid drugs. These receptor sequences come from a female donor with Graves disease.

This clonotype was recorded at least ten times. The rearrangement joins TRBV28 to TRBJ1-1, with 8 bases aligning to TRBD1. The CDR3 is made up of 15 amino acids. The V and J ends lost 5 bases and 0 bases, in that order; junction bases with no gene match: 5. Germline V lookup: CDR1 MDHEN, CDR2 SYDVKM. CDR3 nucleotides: TGTGCCAGCAGTACCCACAGGGGGATGAACACTGAAGCTTTCTTT. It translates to CASSTHRGMNTEAFF.

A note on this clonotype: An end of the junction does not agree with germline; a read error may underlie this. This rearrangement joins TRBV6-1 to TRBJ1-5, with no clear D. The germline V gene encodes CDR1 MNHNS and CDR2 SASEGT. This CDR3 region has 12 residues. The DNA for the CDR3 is TGCGCCAGCAGCCACAGCGATCAGCCCCAGCATTTT. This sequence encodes CASSHSDQPQHF.

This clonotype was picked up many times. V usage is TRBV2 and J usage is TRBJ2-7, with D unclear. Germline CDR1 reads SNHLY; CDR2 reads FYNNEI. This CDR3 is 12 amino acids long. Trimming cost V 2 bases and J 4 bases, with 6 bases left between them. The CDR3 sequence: CASSESQYEQYF. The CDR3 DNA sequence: TGTGCCAGCAGTGAATCACAGTACGAGCAGTACTTC.

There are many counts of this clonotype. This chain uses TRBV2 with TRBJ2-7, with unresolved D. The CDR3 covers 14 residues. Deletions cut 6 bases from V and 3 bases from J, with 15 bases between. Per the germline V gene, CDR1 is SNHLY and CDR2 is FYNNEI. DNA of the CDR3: TGTGCCAGCAGCCCCCGGGTGTTGCTCTACGAGCAGTACTTC. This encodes CASSPRVLLYEQYF.

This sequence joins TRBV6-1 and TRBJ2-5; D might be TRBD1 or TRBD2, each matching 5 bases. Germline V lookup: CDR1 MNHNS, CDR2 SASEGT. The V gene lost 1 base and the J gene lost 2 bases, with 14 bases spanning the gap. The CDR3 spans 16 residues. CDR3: CASSEGSRGRQETQYF. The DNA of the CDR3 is TGTGCCAGCAGTGAAGGATCCCGGGGACGACAAGAGACCCAGTACTTC.

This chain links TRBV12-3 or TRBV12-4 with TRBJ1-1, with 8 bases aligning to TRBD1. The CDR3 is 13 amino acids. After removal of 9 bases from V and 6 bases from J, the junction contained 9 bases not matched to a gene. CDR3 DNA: TGTGCCAGTGCGTCGGGACAGGCTTCTGAAGCTTTCTTT. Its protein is CASASGQASEAFF.

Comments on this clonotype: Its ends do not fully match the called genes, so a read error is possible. CDR3 protein: CASTLDRPGEQYF. CDR3 DNA sequence: TGTGCCAGCACCTTGGACCGACCGGGCGAGCAGTACTTC. The rearrangement joins TRBV5-6 to TRBJ2-7; unclear D gene. The CDR3 runs 13 residues. Germline-derived CDR1 and CDR2 are SGHDT and YYEEEE.

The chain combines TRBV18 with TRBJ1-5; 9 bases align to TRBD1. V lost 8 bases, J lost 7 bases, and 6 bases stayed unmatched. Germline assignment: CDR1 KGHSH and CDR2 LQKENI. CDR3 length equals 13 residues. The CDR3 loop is CASTDRGGQPQHF. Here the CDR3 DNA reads TGTGCCAGCACGGACAGGGGCGGACAGCCCCAGCATTTT. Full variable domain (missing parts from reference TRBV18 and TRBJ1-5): NAGVMQNPRHLVRRRGQEARLRCSPMKGHSHVYWYRQLPEEGLKFMVYLQKENIIDESGMPKERFSAEFPKEGPSILRIQQVVRGDSAAYFCASTDRGGQPQHFGDGTRLSIL.

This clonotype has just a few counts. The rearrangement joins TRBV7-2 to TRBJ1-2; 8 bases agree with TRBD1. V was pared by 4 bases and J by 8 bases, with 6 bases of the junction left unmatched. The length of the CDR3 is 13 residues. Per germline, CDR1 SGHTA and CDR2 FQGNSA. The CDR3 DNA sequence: TGTGCCAGCAGCTGGGGACAGGCCCTAGGCTACACCTTC. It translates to CASSWGQALGYTF. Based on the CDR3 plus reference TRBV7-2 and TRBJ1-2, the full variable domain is GAGVSQSPSNKVTEKGKDVELRCDPISGHTALYWYRQSLGQGLEFLIYFQGNSAPDKSGLPSDRFSAERTGGSVSTLTIQRTQQEDSAVYLCASSWGQALGYTFGSGTRLTVV.

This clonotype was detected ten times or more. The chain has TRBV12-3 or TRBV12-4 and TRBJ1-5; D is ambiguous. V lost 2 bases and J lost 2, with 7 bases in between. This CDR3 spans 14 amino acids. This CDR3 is CASSLMVGNQPQHF. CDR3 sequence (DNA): TGTGCCAGCAGTTTAATGGTAGGCAATCAGCCCCAGCATTTT.

CDR3 bases: TGCAGTGCAGAGGGACAGCGACAAGAGACCCAGTACTTC. Protein sequence: CSAEGQRQETQYF. The chain links TRBV20-1 to TRBJ2-5; 7 bases fit TRBD1. The CDR3 is 13 amino acids. Germline CDR1 is DFQATT and CDR2 is SNEGSKA (reference sequence). After removal of 6 bases from V and 2 bases from J, the junction contained 6 bases not matched to a gene.

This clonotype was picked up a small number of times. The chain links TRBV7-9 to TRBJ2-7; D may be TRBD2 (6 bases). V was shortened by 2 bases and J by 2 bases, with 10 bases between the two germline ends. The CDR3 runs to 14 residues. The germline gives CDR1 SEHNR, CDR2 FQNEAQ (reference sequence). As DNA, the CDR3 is TGTGCCAGCAGCTTAACGTCGGGAGCCTACGAGCAGTACTTC. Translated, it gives CASSLTSGAYEQYF. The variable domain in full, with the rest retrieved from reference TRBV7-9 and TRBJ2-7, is DTGVSQNPRHKITKRGQNVTFRCDPISEHNRLYWYRQTLGQGPEFLTYFQNEAQLEKSRLLSDRFSAERPKGSFSTLEIQRTEQGDSAMYLCASSLTSGAYEQYFGPGTRLTVT.

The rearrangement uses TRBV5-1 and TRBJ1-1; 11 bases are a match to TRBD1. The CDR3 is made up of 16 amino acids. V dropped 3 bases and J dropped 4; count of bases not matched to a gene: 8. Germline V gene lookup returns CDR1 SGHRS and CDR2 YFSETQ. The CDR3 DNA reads TGCGCCAGCAGCTCTGGACAGGGGGCAGGAATCACTGAAGCTTTCTTT. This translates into CASSSGQGAGITEAFF.

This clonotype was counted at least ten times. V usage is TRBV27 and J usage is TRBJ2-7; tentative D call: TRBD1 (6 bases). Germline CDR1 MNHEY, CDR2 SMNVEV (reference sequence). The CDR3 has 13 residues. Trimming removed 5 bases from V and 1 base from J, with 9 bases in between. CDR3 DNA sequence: TGTGCCAGCAGTCGTACAGGGTCCTACGAGCAGTACTTC. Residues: CASSRTGSYEQYF.

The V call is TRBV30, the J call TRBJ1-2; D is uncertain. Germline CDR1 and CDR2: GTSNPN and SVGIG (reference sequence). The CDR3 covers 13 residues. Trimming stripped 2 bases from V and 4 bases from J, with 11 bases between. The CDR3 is CAWSRTRSYGYTF. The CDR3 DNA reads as TGTGCCTGGAGTAGAACGAGGAGCTATGGCTACACCTTC.

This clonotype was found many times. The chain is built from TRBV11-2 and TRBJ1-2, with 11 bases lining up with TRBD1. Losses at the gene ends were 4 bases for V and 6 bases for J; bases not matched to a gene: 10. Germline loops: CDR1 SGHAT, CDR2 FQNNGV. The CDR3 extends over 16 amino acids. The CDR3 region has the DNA TGTGCCAGCAGCTCCCTCCGGGACAGGGGGGAGGATGGCTACACCTTC. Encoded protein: CASSSLRDRGEDGYTF.

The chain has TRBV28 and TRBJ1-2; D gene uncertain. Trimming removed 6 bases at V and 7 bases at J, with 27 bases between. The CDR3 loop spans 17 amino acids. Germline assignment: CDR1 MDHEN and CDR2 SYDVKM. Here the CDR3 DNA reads TGTGCCAGCAGGTTTTTTTATCGAACACCGGCTCATCGTGGCTACACCTTC. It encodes CASRFFYRTPAHRGYTF.

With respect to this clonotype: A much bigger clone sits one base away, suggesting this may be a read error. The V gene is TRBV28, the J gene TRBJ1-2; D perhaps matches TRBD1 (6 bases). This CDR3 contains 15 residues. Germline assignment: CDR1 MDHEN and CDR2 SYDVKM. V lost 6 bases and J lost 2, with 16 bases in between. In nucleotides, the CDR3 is TGTGCCAGCAGACGTTACAGGGAGGCGAACTATGGCTACACCTTC. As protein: CASRRYREANYGYTF.

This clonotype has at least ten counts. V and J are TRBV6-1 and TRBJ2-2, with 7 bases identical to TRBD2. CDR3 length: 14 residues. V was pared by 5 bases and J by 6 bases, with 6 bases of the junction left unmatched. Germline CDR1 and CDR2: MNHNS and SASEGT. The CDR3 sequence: CASSFKRDAGELFF. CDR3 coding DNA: TGTGCCAGCAGTTTCAAGCGGGATGCCGGGGAGCTGTTTTTT.